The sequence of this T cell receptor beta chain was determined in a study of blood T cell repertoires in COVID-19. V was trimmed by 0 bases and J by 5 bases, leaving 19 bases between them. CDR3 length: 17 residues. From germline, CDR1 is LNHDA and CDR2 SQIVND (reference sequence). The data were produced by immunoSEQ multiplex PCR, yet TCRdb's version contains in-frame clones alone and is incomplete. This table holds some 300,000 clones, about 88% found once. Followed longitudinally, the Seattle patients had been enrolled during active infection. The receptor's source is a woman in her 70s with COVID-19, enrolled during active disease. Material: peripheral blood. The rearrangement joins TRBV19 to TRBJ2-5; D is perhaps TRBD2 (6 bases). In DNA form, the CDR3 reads TGTGCCAGTAGTATAGATCTATCGGGGCAGGGAGGCGAGACCCAGTACTTC. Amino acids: CASSIDLSGQGGETQYF.